This TCR beta chain was sequenced during a study of beta chain features in type 1 diabetes (dated by TCRdb to 2017 to 2018). In the study overall: Mean age, gender distribution, total cell number and subset yield were not different between patients and healthy donors. In the study, TCRB repertoires of sorted circulating CD4+ T cell subsets from recently diagnosed type 1 diabetes patients were compared with those of matched healthy donors. Regulatory and stem cell-like memory subsets were isolated from only 8 patients and roughly 8 healthy donors, whereas naive and central memory subsets came from all 30 or so donors. Across all samples, fewer than 130 million sorted cells were examined, and cell number per subset correlated strongly with RNA yield.

Each donor gave one peripheral blood draw, averaging around 0.11 L, which was collected into heparinised tubes. A BD FACSAria II and a panel including CD45RO, CCR7, CD25, CD127, CD95 and CD27 were used to sort naive, central memory, regulatory and stem cell-like memory CD4+ T cells. Purity was above 95% for every sorted population. Right away, PBMCs were isolated by Lymphoprep density gradient centrifugation and were stained directly, with no culture step. So that batch effects would be minimized, each experiment stained and sorted samples in pairs, pairing one healthy donor with one patient. All of the isolated RNA was reverse transcribed with the High Capacity cDNA Reverse Transcription Kit, so expressed TCRB transcripts were sequenced. Deep immunoSEQ sequencing was performed on naive, central memory and regulatory T cell samples, with an average of around 3.5 million total reads per sample. After sorted cells were lysed in RLT buffer, RNA was extracted with DNase-treated RNeasy Micro or Mini kits, with the choice depending on cell number. Each cell subset was processed on its own to prevent cross-contamination, while patient and healthy donor samples were processed together. Using the immunoSEQ multiplex PCR, TCRB sequences were amplified from cDNA into 87-bp fragments spanning the CDR3 region. The amplicons were sequenced using the Illumina HiSeq platform. As for how the authors treated the data: Synthetic template baselines were used to correct PCR bias computationally, reads within Hamming distance 2 were collapsed, and singletons that could not be merged were discarded. Reads were aligned against IMGT to assign V, D and J genes, CDR3 length and insertions or deletions at six rearrangement sites. Within each subset, clonotype counts were normalized to sorted cell number, after which true diversity and Gini coefficients were computed with the tcR R package. The overlap coefficient, calculated on TCRB nucleotide sequences, was used to quantify repertoire sharing. Out-of-frame TCRB sequences from naive cells were analyzed to stand in for the pre-selection repertoire. The source is immuneACCESS, and TCRdb retained only in-frame sequences with V and J called. Part of the clones is not carried over; for the studies checked, unresolved V genes explain less than half of this, and the remainder is unexplained. V and J calls and clone size are as listed in that table; D and trimming were resolved from the DNA. This sample has about 360,000 clones in its table, and roughly 13% of those were observed once. About 0.018% of the sample is in the top ten clones.

This clone has only a few counts. Its antigen target is currently unknown. Base qualities are not at hand, and no much larger clone is one base apart. Counted from cysteine to phenylalanine, this CDR3 has 16 amino acids. Only the CDR3 DNA stays, 48 bases, in frame from base 1. Trimming takes 4 bases off V and 2 bases off J; junction bases not matched to a gene: 7. As encoded in the germline V gene, CDR1 is SGHDT while CDR2 is YYEEEE. What the study reported, not specific to this receptor: PCR might favor shorter templates, but patient and control samples were amplified and corrected together, so any skew would affect both groups equally. Only small numbers of individuals were included in the HLA sub-analyses, which left unresolved whether HLA type had any influence on TCRB rearrangement. Naive, central memory and regulatory TCRB repertoires appeared to be more alike among patients than among healthy donors. A moderate but significant shortening of TCRB CDR3 length was observed in type 1 diabetes patients in all four CD4+ subsets. Sequencing cDNA rather than genomic DNA could over-represent highly expressing activated cells, although activation and CD3 levels did not differ between groups. Patients with type 1 diabetes made fewer insertions and deleted more nucleotides at VDJ recombination sites, implying thymic rearrangement abnormalities.

Rearrangement joined TRBV5-6 to TRBJ2-1; 9 of the junction bases match TRBD1. Sequencing was done on a sample of naive CD4+ T cells from blood. The cell subset or site label corresponds to: true naive CD4+ T cells. The source is a man between 18 and 29 years old in good health. The DNA sequence follows: TGTGCCAGCAGCCCTGTGGGGACAGGGACCTACAATGAGCAGTTCTTC. It codes for CASSPVGTGTYNEQFF.